Included here is one TCR beta chain sequence, with context. As yet, its antigen is unknown. The CDR3 has 15 amino acids. The V gene end was trimmed by 6 bases and the J gene end by 0 bases; junction bases not matched to a gene: 4. Germline V gene sequence: CDR1 ENHRY, CDR2 SYGVKD. The data originate from a study of OX40 agonist ivuxolimab in advanced cancers. TCRdb's table, derived via immunoSEQ multiplex PCR, lists solely in-frame clones and lacks some. The data contain tens of thousands of clones, around 86% of them singletons. Study-wide results and caveats: At 0.1 to 3.0 mg/kg and by week 6, clonal expansion occurred in CD4+ and CD8+ blood T cells.

Blood specimens came from baseline, cycle 4 day 1, and cycle 7 day 1. This sequence was found in an adult with an advanced solid tumor such as melanoma, head and neck, liver or kidney cancer. The specimen was CD4+ or CD8+ T cells sorted from blood, collected in a trial of the OX40 agonist ivuxolimab. V is TRBV10-3 and J is TRBJ2-7, with 11 bases fitting TRBD2. CDR3 nucleotides: TGTGCCATCAGACGACTAGCGGGGAGCTCCTACGAGCAGTACTTC. It specifies CAIRRLAGSSYEQYF.